This TCR beta chain was documented in a study of OX40 agonist ivuxolimab in advanced cancers. Generated by immunoSEQ multiplex PCR, the TCRdb table keeps only in-frame clones and is missing some. Of 81,000 or so clones listed, 75% to 95% are singletons. The receptor's source is an adult with an advanced solid tumor such as melanoma, head and neck, liver or kidney cancer. The sequencing here drew on CD4+ or CD8+ T cells sorted from blood, taken in a trial of the OX40 agonist ivuxolimab.

This CDR3 reads CSAGDSRQPQHF. CDR3 DNA: TGCAGCGCCGGTGACAGTCGACAGCCCCAGCATTTT. The rearrangement links TRBV29-1 to TRBJ1-5; D perhaps matches TRBD1 (5 bases). The germline V and J ends were trimmed by 7 bases and 7 bases, with 14 bases remaining between them. The germline CDR1 and CDR2 sequences are SQVTM and ANQGSEA. This CDR3 region has 12 residues.